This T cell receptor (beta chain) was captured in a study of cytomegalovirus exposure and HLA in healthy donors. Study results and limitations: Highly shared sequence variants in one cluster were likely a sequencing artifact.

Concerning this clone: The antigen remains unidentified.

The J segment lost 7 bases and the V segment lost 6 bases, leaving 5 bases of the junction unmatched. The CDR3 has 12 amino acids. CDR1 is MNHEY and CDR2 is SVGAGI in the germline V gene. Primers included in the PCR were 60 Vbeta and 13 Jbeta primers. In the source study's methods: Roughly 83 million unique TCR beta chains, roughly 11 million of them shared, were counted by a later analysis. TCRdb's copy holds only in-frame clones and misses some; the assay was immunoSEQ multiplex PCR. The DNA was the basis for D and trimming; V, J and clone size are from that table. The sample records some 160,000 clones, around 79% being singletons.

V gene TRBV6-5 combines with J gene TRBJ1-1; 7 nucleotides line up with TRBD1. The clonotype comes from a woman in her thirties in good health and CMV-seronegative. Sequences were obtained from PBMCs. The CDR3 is CASSRQGLEAFF. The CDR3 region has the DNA TGTGCCAGCAGCCGACAGGGCCTTGAAGCTTTCTTT.